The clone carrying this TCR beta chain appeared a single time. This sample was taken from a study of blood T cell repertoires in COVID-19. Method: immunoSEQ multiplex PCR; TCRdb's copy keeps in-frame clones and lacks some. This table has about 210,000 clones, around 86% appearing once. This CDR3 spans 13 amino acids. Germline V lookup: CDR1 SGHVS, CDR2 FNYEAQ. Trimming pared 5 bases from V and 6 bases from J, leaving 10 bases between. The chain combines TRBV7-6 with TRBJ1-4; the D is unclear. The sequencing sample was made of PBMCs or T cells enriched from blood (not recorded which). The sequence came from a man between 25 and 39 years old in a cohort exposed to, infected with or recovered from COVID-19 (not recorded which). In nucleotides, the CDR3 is TGTGCCAGCAGCCCAGATTTTCATGAAAAACTGTTTTTT. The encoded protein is CASSPDFHEKLFF.